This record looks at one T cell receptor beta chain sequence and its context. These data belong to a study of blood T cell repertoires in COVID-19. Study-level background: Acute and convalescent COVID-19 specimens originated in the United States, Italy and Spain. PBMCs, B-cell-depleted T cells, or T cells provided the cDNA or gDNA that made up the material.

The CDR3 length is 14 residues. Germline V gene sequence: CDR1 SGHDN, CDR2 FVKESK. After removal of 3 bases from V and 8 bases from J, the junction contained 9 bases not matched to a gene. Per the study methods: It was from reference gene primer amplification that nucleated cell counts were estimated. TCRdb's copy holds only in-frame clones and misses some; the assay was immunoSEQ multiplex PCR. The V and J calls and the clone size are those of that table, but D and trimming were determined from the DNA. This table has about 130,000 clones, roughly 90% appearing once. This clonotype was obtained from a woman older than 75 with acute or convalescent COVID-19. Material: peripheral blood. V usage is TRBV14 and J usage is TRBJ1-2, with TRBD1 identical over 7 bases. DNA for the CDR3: TGTGCCAGCAGCCAGAATTACAGGGGTGGAGGCTACACCTTC. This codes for CASSQNYRGGGYTF.